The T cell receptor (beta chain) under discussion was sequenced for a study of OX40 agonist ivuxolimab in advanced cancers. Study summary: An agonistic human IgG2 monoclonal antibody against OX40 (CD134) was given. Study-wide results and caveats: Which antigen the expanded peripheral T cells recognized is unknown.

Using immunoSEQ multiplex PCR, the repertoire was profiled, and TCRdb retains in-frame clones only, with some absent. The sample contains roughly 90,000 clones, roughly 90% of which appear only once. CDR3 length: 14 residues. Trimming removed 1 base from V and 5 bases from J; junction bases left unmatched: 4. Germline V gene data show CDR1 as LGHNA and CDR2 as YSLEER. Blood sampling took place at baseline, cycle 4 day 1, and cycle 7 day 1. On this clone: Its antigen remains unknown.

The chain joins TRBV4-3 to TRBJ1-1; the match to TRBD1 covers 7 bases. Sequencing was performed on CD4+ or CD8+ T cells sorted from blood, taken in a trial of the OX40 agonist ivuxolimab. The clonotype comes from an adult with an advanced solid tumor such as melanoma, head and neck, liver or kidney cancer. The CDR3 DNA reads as TGCGCCAGCAGCCAAGTGACAGGGTGGACTGAAGCTTTCTTT. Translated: CASSQVTGWTEAFF.